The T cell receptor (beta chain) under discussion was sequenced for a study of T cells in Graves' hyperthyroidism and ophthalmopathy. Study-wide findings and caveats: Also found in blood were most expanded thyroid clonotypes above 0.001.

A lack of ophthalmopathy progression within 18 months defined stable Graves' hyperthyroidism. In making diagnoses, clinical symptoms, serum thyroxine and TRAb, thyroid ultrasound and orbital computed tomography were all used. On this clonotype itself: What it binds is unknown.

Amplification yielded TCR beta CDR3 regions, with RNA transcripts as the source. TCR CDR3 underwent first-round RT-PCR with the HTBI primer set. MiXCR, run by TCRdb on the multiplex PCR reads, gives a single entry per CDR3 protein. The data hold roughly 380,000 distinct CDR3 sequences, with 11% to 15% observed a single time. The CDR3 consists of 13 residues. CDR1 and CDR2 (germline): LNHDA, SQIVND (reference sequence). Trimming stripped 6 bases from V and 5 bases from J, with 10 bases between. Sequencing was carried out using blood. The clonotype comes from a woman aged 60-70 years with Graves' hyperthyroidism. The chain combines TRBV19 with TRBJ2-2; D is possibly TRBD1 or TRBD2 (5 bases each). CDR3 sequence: CASRRGETGELFF. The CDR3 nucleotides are TGTGCCAGTAGGAGGGGCGAAACCGGGGAGCTGTTTTTT. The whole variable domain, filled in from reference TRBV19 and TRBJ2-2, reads DGGITQSPKYLFRKEGQNVTLSCEQNLNHDAMYWYRQDPGQGLRLIYYSQIVNDFQKGDIAEGYSVSREKKESFPLTVTSAQKNPTAFYLCASRRGETGELFFGEGSRLTVL.